What follows are 5 T cell receptor beta chains derived from one specimen sequenced in a study of T cell changes during pregnancy in multiple sclerosis (dated by TCRdb to about 2019). Preparation of the library involved the immunoSEQ multiplex PCR assay. TCRdb re-hosts the immuneACCESS table, in-frame sequences only. Its copies lack some clones; in the studies checked, an unresolved V gene accounts for under half of them, and the cause for the rest is not known. This sample is represented by 40,000 to 50,000 clones; roughly 95% of them were singletons. Roughly 0.33% of the sample comes from the top ten. Sequencing was performed on CD4+ T cells from peripheral blood mononuclear cells, taken in the third trimester of pregnancy. The receptors derive from a female donor with multiple sclerosis, enrolled in a pregnancy study.

V is TRBV5-6 and J is TRBJ2-2, with TRBD1 as a possible D gene (5 bases). Looked up from germline, CDR1 is SGHDT and CDR2 is YYEEEE. The CDR3 has 16 residues. Between the trimmed V and J ends, which lost 4 bases and 1 base, there was a span of 14 bases. The DNA of the CDR3 is TGTGCCAGCAGCGTAGAAAGGACAAGGAACACCGGGGAGCTGTTTTTT. This translates into CASSVERTRNTGELFF.

The rearrangement joins TRBV6-1 to TRBJ1-1; the D gene is possibly TRBD1 (5 bases). CDR3 length: 14 residues. Germline V gives CDR1 MNHNS, CDR2 SASEGT. The V end was cut by 5 bases, the J end by 5 bases, with 15 bases between. In DNA, the CDR3 is TGTGCCAGCAGTAGACAGAATTCAGGGACTGAAGCTTTCTTT. Translating it yields CASSRQNSGTEAFF.

The chain has TRBV9 and TRBJ2-1, with TRBD2 identical over 10 bases. V lost 4 bases and J lost 8; bases outside the gene matches: 18. Per germline, CDR1 SGDLS and CDR2 YYNGEE. This CDR3 has 18 amino acids. CDR3 in DNA: TGTGCCAGCAGCCCCTACGGGGGGAGCGGGAGGGGTCCACATGAGCAGTTCTTC. It specifies CASSPYGGSGRGPHEQFF.

The chain has TRBV30 and TRBJ1-2; no reliable D call. The CDR3 contains 12 residues. V lost 5 bases and J 4 bases, leaving 11 bases between the germline ends. CDR1 is GTSNPN, CDR2 SVGIG, per germline (reference sequence). The CDR3, as DNA: TGTGCCTGGCGAGCGGGGAGCTATGGCTACACCTTC. Amino acids: CAWRAGSYGYTF.

The chain has TRBV4-1 and TRBJ2-3; the D gene is possibly TRBD2 (5 bases). Trimming pared 0 bases from V and 5 bases from J, leaving 12 bases between. CDR3 length equals 15 residues. Germline-derived CDR1 and CDR2 are MGHRA and YSYEKL. CDR3 sequence (DNA): TGCGCCAGCAGCCAAGAAAACCGGGGTGTAGATACGCAGTATTTT. It codes for CASSQENRGVDTQYF.